The rows below give T cell receptor beta chains drawn from one sample of a study of blood T cell repertoires in COVID-19. Assay used: immunoSEQ multiplex PCR; TCRdb lists only in-frame clones, some missing. The sample has roughly 92,000 clones, more than 75% seen once; the top ten hold 7.4%. The sample taken for sequencing was peripheral blood. The origin of the receptors is a human donor with acute or convalescent COVID-19. The donor label of this sample is uncertain. Both conserved end residues are part of each CDR3. D genes are given only for firm matches. Some rows have no size entry. The others give once, few or many, or a class for an expanded clone.

d_call: TRBD1; v_call: TRBV3-1/TRBV3-2; j_call: TRBJ1-3; clone_size: -; cdr3_nt: TGTGCCAGCAGCCAACCGAGACAGGGTCGCTCTGGAAACACCATATATTTT; cdr3_aa: CASSQPRQGRSGNTIYF
d_call: TRBD2; v_call: TRBV9; j_call: TRBJ2-3; clone_size: -; cdr3_nt: TGTGCCAGCAGCGTAGTGCAGGACACGGGGGGTACGCAGTATTTT; cdr3_aa: CASSVVQDTGGTQYF
d_call: TRBD1; v_call: TRBV7-6; j_call: TRBJ2-7; clone_size: -; cdr3_nt: TGTGCCAGCACCAAATTGGGGACAGGGGGCGTCTACGAGCAGTACTTC; cdr3_aa: CASTKLGTGGVYEQYF
d_call: TRBD1; v_call: TRBV4-1; j_call: TRBJ1-2; clone_size: once; cdr3_nt: TGCGCCAGCAGCCGCACCGGGGGACAGTCTTATGGCTACACCTTC; cdr3_aa: CASSRTGGQSYGYTF
d_call: TRBD2; v_call: TRBV5-4; j_call: TRBJ2-2; clone_size: -; cdr3_nt: TGTGCCAGCAGACAAGGACTAGCGGGGGGGAACACCGGGGAGCTGTTTTTT; cdr3_aa: CASRQGLAGGNTGELFF
d_call: -; v_call: TRBV6-5; j_call: TRBJ2-5; clone_size: -; cdr3_nt: TGTGCCAGCAGGGTTCCGGGGGGCAGGGAGACCCAGTACTTC; cdr3_aa: CASRVPGGRETQYF
d_call: TRBD1; v_call: TRBV7-9; j_call: TRBJ1-2; clone_size: -; cdr3_nt: TGTGCCAGCAGCTCGGGGGACAGGGAAATTGTCAACTATGGCTACACCTTC; cdr3_aa: CASSSGDREIVNYGYTF
d_call: -; v_call: TRBV9; j_call: TRBJ2-4; clone_size: -; cdr3_nt: TGTGCCAGCAGCCCATCAACAGAACTAGCCAAAAACATTCAGTACTTC; cdr3_aa: CASSPSTELAKNIQYF
d_call: -; v_call: TRBV18; j_call: TRBJ2-3; clone_size: -; cdr3_nt: TGTGCCAGCTCAGCTCTGGAGGGTAGGGTCACAGATACGCAGTATTTT; cdr3_aa: CASSALEGRVTDTQYF
d_call: -; v_call: TRBV12-5; j_call: TRBJ2-1; clone_size: -; cdr3_nt: TGTGCTAGTGGTTCAAAGACGGGGTTCTCCTACAATGAGCAGTTCTTC; cdr3_aa: CASGSKTGFSYNEQFF
d_call: -; v_call: TRBV19; j_call: TRBJ2-7; clone_size: -; cdr3_nt: TGTGCCAGTAGGGCACGAGAGGAGTCCTACGAGCAGTACTTC; cdr3_aa: CASRAREESYEQYF
d_call: -; v_call: TRBV5-1; j_call: TRBJ2-2; clone_size: -; cdr3_nt: TGCGCCAGCAGCTCGACCCCGGGACTCCTTCCGGGAAACACCGGGGAGCTGTTTTTT; cdr3_aa: CASSSTPGLLPGNTGELFF
d_call: TRBD1; v_call: TRBV3-1/TRBV3-2; j_call: TRBJ1-1; clone_size: -; cdr3_nt: TGTGCCAGCTCCAGGGGGCGAGTCACTGAAGCTTTCTTT; cdr3_aa: CASSRGRVTEAFF
d_call: -; v_call: TRBV19; j_call: TRBJ2-2; clone_size: -; cdr3_nt: TGTGCCAGTGCCAACGCGGGGACCGGGGAGCTGTTTTTT; cdr3_aa: CASANAGTGELFF
d_call: -; v_call: TRBV29-1; j_call: TRBJ1-3; clone_size: few; cdr3_nt: TGCAGCGTTACTGCTGGAAACACCATATATTTT; cdr3_aa: CSVTAGNTIYF
d_call: TRBD1; v_call: TRBV2; j_call: TRBJ1-5; clone_size: few; cdr3_nt: TGTGCCAGCAGAATCGGACAGGAGGTTCGCAATCAGCCCCAGCATTTT; cdr3_aa: CASRIGQEVRNQPQHF
d_call: TRBD1; v_call: TRBV7-3; j_call: TRBJ2-2; clone_size: -; cdr3_nt: TGTGCCAGCAGCCCGGGACAGAGAACCGGGGAGCTGTTTTTT; cdr3_aa: CASSPGQRTGELFF
d_call: TRBD1; v_call: TRBV7-8; j_call: TRBJ2-7; clone_size: -; cdr3_nt: TGTGCCAGCAGCCGAACAGGGGACTCCTACGAGCAGTACTTC; cdr3_aa: CASSRTGDSYEQYF
d_call: TRBD1; v_call: TRBV5-6; j_call: TRBJ1-3; clone_size: few; cdr3_nt: TGTGCCAGCAGCTCTTTGGACAGGGTTGGAAACACCATATATTTT; cdr3_aa: CASSSLDRVGNTIYF
d_call: -; v_call: TRBV4-2; j_call: TRBJ2-5; clone_size: -; cdr3_nt: TGTGCCAGCAGCCAAGATTTAAATACCAGAAGGGGCGAGACCCAGTACTTC; cdr3_aa: CASSQDLNTRRGETQYF
d_call: TRBD1; v_call: TRBV11-3; j_call: TRBJ1-2; clone_size: -; cdr3_nt: TGTGCCAGCAGCTTACCCGGACAGGGTCTATATGGCTACACCTTC; cdr3_aa: CASSLPGQGLYGYTF
d_call: TRBD1; v_call: TRBV5-5; j_call: TRBJ1-4; clone_size: -; cdr3_nt: TGTGCCAGCAGCAAGGGACAGGGGGCTACTAATGAAAAACTGTTTTTT; cdr3_aa: CASSKGQGATNEKLFF
d_call: -; v_call: TRBV9; j_call: TRBJ1-1; clone_size: -; cdr3_nt: TGTGCCAGCAGCGTAGGGCCCTCATCTTCGGCTTTCTTT; cdr3_aa: CASSVGPSSSAFF
d_call: TRBD2; v_call: TRBV7-9; j_call: TRBJ2-7; clone_size: -; cdr3_nt: TGTGCCAGCACCCCGGGGACTAGCGGGGGGGCCCACTACGAGCAGTACTTC; cdr3_aa: CASTPGTSGGAHYEQYF
d_call: TRBD1; v_call: TRBV15; j_call: TRBJ1-5; clone_size: few; cdr3_nt: TGTGCCACCAGCAGGCGACAGGGGCATCAGCCCCAGCATTTT; cdr3_aa: CATSRRQGHQPQHF
d_call: -; v_call: TRBV5-1; j_call: TRBJ2-3; clone_size: -; cdr3_nt: TGCGCCAGCAGCCCCCAGGAGGGGGCCGGGGGAGATACGCAGTATTTT; cdr3_aa: CASSPQEGAGGDTQYF
d_call: -; v_call: TRBV25-1; j_call: TRBJ1-1; clone_size: -; cdr3_nt: TGTGCCAGCAGGCCCGTTAGGGGGGGGACTGAAGCTTTCTTT; cdr3_aa: CASRPVRGGTEAFF
d_call: -; v_call: TRBV24-1; j_call: TRBJ2-2; clone_size: -; cdr3_nt: TGTGCCACCAGGACACACGACGGTACCGGGGAGCTGTTTTTT; cdr3_aa: CATRTHDGTGELFF
d_call: -; v_call: TRBV9; j_call: TRBJ2-5; clone_size: -; cdr3_nt: TGTGCCAGCAGCGTTACCGGGACTGGGGGGGAGACCCAGTACTTC; cdr3_aa: CASSVTGTGGETQYF